This T cell receptor (beta chain) is drawn from a study of identical twins. TCRdb reanalysed the 5' RACE reads using MiXCR and keeps one entry per CDR3 protein. Among some 560,000 distinct CDR3 sequences, 9% to 10% were seen once, and the ten largest hold under 3.5%. CDR3 length equals 14 residues. Trimming took off 6 bases at V and 8 bases at J, with 14 bases between the two ends. This same sample was also part of a study on yellow fever vaccine responses in identical twins.

This TCR was recovered from a woman aged 18-29 years in good health. The chain joins TRBV12-3 or TRBV12-4 to TRBJ1-6; a possible D gene is TRBD1 (5 bases). What was sequenced was PBMCs. The CDR3, as DNA: TGTGCCAGCAGCCCTGGGACGGCCCATTCACCCCTCCACTTT. Its protein is CASSPGTAHSPLHF.